The clone carrying this T cell receptor beta chain has a single count. Participants were placed into cohorts based on the clinical history they reported. The recovered donors of Cohort 3 showed two negative PCRs, clearance, or symptom resolution. The CDR3 runs to 13 residues. J lost 2 bases, V lost 5 bases, and 0 bases had no gene match. Germline assignment: CDR1 LNHNV and CDR2 YYDKDF (reference sequence). TCRdb's copy holds only in-frame clones and misses some; the assay was immunoSEQ multiplex PCR. Of about 380,000 clones in the sample, approximately 89% were seen once. The entry originates in a study of blood T cell repertoires in COVID-19.

V and J are TRBV15 and TRBJ1-3; 7 bases fit TRBD1. Sequencing used PBMCs or T cells enriched from blood (not recorded which). The origin of this receptor is a man aged 30 to 39 who had recovered from COVID-19. This CDR3 reads CATSQGAGNTIYF. DNA of the CDR3: TGTGCCACCAGCCAGGGGGCTGGAAACACCATATATTTT.